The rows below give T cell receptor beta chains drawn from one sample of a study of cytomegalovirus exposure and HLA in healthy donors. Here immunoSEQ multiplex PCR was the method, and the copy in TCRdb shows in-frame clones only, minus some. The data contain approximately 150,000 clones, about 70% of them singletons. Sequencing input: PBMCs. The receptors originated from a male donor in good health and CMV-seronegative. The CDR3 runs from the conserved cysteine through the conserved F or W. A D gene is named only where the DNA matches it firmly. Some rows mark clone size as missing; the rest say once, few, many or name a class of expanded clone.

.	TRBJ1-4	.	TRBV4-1	TGCGCCAGCAGCCCTCCAGGGCTTATTGTTGAAAAACTGTTTTTT	CASSPPGLIVEKLFF
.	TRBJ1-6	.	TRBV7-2	TGTGCCAGCAGCTTAAGGGACACGAGGTCACCCCTCCACTTT	CASSLRDTRSPLHF
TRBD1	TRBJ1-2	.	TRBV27	TGTGCCAGCAGTTTATCAAGAGGACAGGGGGCAATTGGCTACACCTTC	CASSLSRGQGAIGYTF
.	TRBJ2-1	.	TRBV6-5	TGTGCCAGCAGTTACTCGGACAGCCTACAGTTCTTC	CASSYSDSLQFF
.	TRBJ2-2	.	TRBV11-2	TGTGCCAGCAGCTTAGTTGTTAATTCGAACACCGGGGAGCTGTTTTTT	CASSLVVNSNTGELFF
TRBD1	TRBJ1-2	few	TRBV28	TGTGCCAGCAGTTTATACACGGACAGGGGAAGTGGCTACACCTTC	CASSLYTDRGSGYTF
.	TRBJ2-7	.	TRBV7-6	TGTGCCAGCAGCCTAGGGCGGGGTCCCTACGAGCAGTACTTC	CASSLGRGPYEQYF
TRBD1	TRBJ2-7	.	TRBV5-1	TGCGCCAGCAGCCCGGGACAGCCCGGGGACGAGCAGTACTTC	CASSPGQPGDEQYF
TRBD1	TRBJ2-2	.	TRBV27	TGTGCCAGCAGTTTAAGGACAGGGGGCAGGATCGGGGAGCTGTTTTTT	CASSLRTGGRIGELFF
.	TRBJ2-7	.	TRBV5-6	TGTGCCAGCACCCTACAGGGTTACGAGCAGTACTTC	CASTLQGYEQYF
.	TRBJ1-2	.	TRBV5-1	TGCGCCAGCAGCCCTTCTGGTAGCGTCGCTAACTATGGCTACACCTTC	CASSPSGSVANYGYTF